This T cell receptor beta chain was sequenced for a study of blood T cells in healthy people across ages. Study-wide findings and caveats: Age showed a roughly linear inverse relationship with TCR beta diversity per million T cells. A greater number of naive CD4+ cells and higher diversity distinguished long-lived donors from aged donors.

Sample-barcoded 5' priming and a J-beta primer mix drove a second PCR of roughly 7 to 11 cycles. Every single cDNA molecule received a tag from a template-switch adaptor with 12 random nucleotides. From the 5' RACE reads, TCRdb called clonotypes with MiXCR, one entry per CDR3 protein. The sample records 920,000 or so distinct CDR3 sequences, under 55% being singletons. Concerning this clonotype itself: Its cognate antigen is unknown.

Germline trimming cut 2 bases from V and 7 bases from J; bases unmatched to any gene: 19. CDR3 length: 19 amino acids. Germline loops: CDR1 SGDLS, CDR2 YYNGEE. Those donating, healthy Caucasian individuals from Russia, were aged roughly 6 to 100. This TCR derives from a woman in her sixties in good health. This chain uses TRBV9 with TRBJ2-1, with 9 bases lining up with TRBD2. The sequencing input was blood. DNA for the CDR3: TGTGCCAGCAGCGTCGGGAGGCCACCTTCGGGACTAGCAAAGAATGAGCAGTTCTTC. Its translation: CASSVGRPPSGLAKNEQFF.